The TCR beta chain under discussion was sequenced for a study of technical replicates of blood from a few donors. Generated by immunoSEQ multiplex PCR, the TCRdb table keeps only in-frame clones and is missing some. The data show some 74,000 clones, with around 95% seen just once and approximately 0.24% held by the top ten. Germline assignment: CDR1 LGHNA and CDR2 YNFKEQ. With 2 bases removed from V and 5 bases from J, the gap between germline ends came to 15 bases. The CDR3 is 15 residues long. The gene calls are TRBV4-2 and TRBJ1-2, with D unresolved. The sequence came from a human donor in good health. The sample comprised T cells isolated from PBMCs. CDR3 bases: TGTGCCAGCAGCCAACAGGTACTTCAACAATATGGCTACACCTTC. It translates to CASSQQVLQQYGYTF.